This TCR beta chain was recovered during a study of T cells in Graves' hyperthyroidism and ophthalmopathy. There were TCR beta CDR3 regions amplified from RNA transcripts. TCR CDR3 underwent first-round RT-PCR with the HTBI primer set. TCRdb reprocessed the multiplex PCR reads with MiXCR, giving one entry per CDR3 protein. The sample holds around 520,000 distinct CDR3 sequences, approximately 15% seen once. Uncontrolled infection, other autoimmune disease, pregnancy and lactation each barred patients from inclusion. Fresh peripheral blood, about 10 ml of it, supplied the PBMCs. V lost 7 bases, J lost 2 bases, and 11 bases lay in between. The CDR3 loop spans 13 amino acids. This clonotype was picked up many times.

V is TRBV12-3 or TRBV12-4 and J is TRBJ1-1; TRBD1 is a possible D gene (6 bases). This receptor was identified in a young woman with Graves' hyperthyroidism. The material sequenced was blood. The CDR3 coding sequence is TGTGCCAGCATTACCGGGACAAACACTGAAGCTTTCTTT. It encodes CASITGTNTEAFF.